Presented here are 25 T cell receptor beta chains from one specimen sequenced in a study of blood T cell repertoires in COVID-19. Profiling relied on immunoSEQ multiplex PCR, and the TCRdb table lists in-frame clones only, not all of them. This sample has tens of thousands of clones; approximately 85% occur once, and the top ten carry less than 5.5%. The sample was peripheral blood. All receptors derive from a human donor in a cohort sampled during active COVID-19.

This clone was seen a single time. The CDR3 loop is CASSLAGGNEQFF. For the CDR3, the DNA is TGCGCCAGCAGCCTGGCGGGTGGTAATGAGCAGTTCTTC. V usage is TRBV5-1 and J usage is TRBJ2-1; D possibly corresponds to TRBD2 (5 bases). The V gene's germline CDR1 is SGHRS and CDR2 YFSETQ. Trimming stripped 4 bases from V and 7 bases from J, with 12 bases between. The CDR3 has 13 amino acids.

The chain employs TRBV7-9 and TRBJ2-5, with 7 bases fitting TRBD1. This CDR3 region has 14 residues. The J segment lost 7 bases and the V segment lost 2 bases, leaving 7 bases of the junction unmatched. Looked up from germline, CDR1 is SEHNR and CDR2 is FQNEAQ (reference sequence). In nucleotides, the CDR3 is TGTGCCAGCAGCTTAATCGGGACAGTTGGGACCCAGTACTTC. It encodes CASSLIGTVGTQYF.

The chain employs TRBV5-1 and TRBJ1-6, with no clear D. Germline CDR1 SGHRS, CDR2 YFSETQ. This CDR3 has 13 amino acids. The V end lost 5 bases, the J end lost 8 bases, and 11 bases lay between the germline ends. In DNA form, the CDR3 reads TGCGCCAGCAGTCCGGTACCTGATTCACCCCTCCACTTT. Encoded protein: CASSPVPDSPLHF.

The rearrangement uses TRBV7-2 and TRBJ2-3; 9 nucleotides match TRBD2. Trimming took 5 bases from V and 5 from J; bases not matched to a gene: 11. Germline V gives CDR1 SGHTA, CDR2 FQGNSA. This CDR3 has 16 amino acids. The CDR3 sequence: CASSRGISGGLDTQYF. As DNA, the CDR3 is TGTGCCAGCAGCAGAGGGATTAGCGGGGGATTAGATACGCAGTATTTT.

The chain uses TRBV7-2 and TRBJ2-7, with 8 bases lining up with TRBD2. Germline V gene sequence: CDR1 SGHTA, CDR2 FQGNSA. Trimming removed 2 bases from V and 3 bases from J; junction bases left unmatched: 6. The CDR3 length is 15 residues. This CDR3 is CASSLNGGVNYEQYF. CDR3 DNA: TGTGCCAGCAGCTTAAACGGGGGGGTCAACTACGAGCAGTACTTC.

This clone turned up a few times. The rearrangement joins TRBV7-9 to TRBJ2-7; D might be TRBD1 (6 bases). With 5 bases removed from V and 4 bases from J, the gap between germline ends came to 15 bases. Germline assignment: CDR1 SEHNR and CDR2 FQNEAQ (reference sequence). The CDR3 has 14 residues. The CDR3 spells CASSNPGHPYEQYF. The CDR3 coding sequence is TGTGCCAGCAGCAATCCGGGACATCCTTACGAGCAGTACTTC.

The V and J genes are TRBV5-1 and TRBJ2-1; 11 positions match TRBD1. The V and J ends lost 4 bases and 4 bases, in that order; junction bases with no gene match: 4. CDR3 length: 15 amino acids. The germline V gene has CDR1 SGHRS and CDR2 YFSETQ. CDR3 DNA sequence: TGCGCCAGCAGCCGGGACAGGGGGGCGTACAATGAGCAGTTCTTC. It codes for CASSRDRGAYNEQFF.

The chain carries TRBV12-3 or TRBV12-4 and TRBJ1-1, with D hard to call. V lost 8 bases and J lost 4, with 11 bases in between. The CDR3 consists of 12 residues. In DNA form, the CDR3 reads TGTGCCAGCGGACCGGGAACCACTGAAGCTTTCTTT. It is translated as CASGPGTTEAFF.

The J gene is TRBJ1-6, the V gene TRBV4-1, with 9 bases aligning to TRBD1. The germline V gene encodes CDR1 MGHRA and CDR2 YSYEKL. There are 17 residues in the CDR3. J gave up 7 bases and V 3 bases, and 10 bases lay outside the gene matches. The CDR3 is CASSHLTGGVTNSPLHF. Written as DNA, the CDR3 is TGCGCCAGCAGCCATCTGACAGGGGGAGTCACAAATTCACCCCTCCACTTT.

The chain employs TRBV6-5 and TRBJ2-3; weak D call: TRBD1 (6 bases). The CDR3 covers 14 residues. V gave up 7 bases and J gave up 5 bases, with 16 bases separating them. CDR1 is MNHEY, CDR2 SVGAGI, per germline. The CDR3 sequence is CASKDPRGIDTQYF. CDR3 coding DNA: TGTGCCAGCAAGGACCCCAGGGGTATAGATACGCAGTATTTT.

The chain carries TRBV4-3 and TRBJ2-6; D gene ambiguous. This CDR3 contains 15 residues. Trimming took off 0 bases at V and 0 bases at J, with 3 bases between the two ends. Germline V gene data show CDR1 as LGHNA and CDR2 as YSLEER. CDR3 in amino acids: CASSQDNSGANVLTF. The CDR3, as DNA: TGCGCCAGCAGCCAAGATAACTCTGGGGCCAACGTCCTGACTTTC.

The V and J genes are TRBV29-1 and TRBJ2-1; the match to TRBD2 covers 13 bases. The CDR3 consists of 15 residues. V was pared by 6 bases and J by 2 bases, with 4 bases of the junction left unmatched. The germline V gene encodes CDR1 SQVTM and CDR2 ANQGSEA. The CDR3 nucleotides read TGCAGCGTGGGGGGACTAGCGGGAACCTACAATGAGCAGTTCTTC. Translated, it gives CSVGGLAGTYNEQFF.

The chain has TRBV18 and TRBJ1-1; 8 nucleotides align to TRBD1. This CDR3 contains 16 residues. The V and J ends lost 8 bases and 0 bases, in that order; junction bases with no gene match: 11. Germline lookup yields CDR1 KGHSH and CDR2 LQKENI. The CDR3 DNA follows: TGTGCCAGCAGAAGACAGGGGACAACTTTGAACACTGAAGCTTTCTTT. Its protein product is CASRRQGTTLNTEAFF.

The genes are TRBV7-2 and TRBJ2-7; 13 bases are a match to TRBD2. Germline values: CDR1 SGHTA, CDR2 FQGNSA. V lost 4 bases to trimming and J lost 7 bases; unmatched junction nucleotides: 7. CDR3 length: 15 residues. The CDR3 spells CASSYRTSGSGEQYF. In DNA, the CDR3 is TGTGCCAGCAGCTACAGGACTAGCGGGAGTGGAGAGCAGTACTTC.

V and J are TRBV18 and TRBJ2-7; D may be TRBD1 (6 bases). CDR1 KGHSH and CDR2 LQKENI come from the germline V gene. CDR3 length: 12 residues. The V gene lost 3 bases and the J gene lost 5 bases, with 8 bases spanning the gap. The CDR3 bases are TGTGCCAGCTCACCCAACAGGGACGAGCAGTACTTC. Translation gives CASSPNRDEQYF. Full variable domain (rest looked up from reference TRBV18 and TRBJ2-7): NAGVMQNPRHLVRRRGQEARLRCSPMKGHSHVYWYRQLPEEGLKFMVYLQKENIIDESGMPKERFSAEFPKEGPSILRIQQVVRGDSAAYFCASSPNRDEQYFGPGTRLTVT.

This sequence joins TRBV11-3 and TRBJ2-1; possibly TRBD2 for D (6 bases). Trimming removed 5 bases from V and 8 bases from J, with 10 bases in between. The CDR3 is made up of 12 amino acids. Germline CDR1 reads SGHNT; CDR2 reads YENEEA. Written as DNA, the CDR3 is TGTGCCAGCAGCCGGCGCGGGGATGAGCAGTTCTTC. Protein: CASSRRGDEQFF.

The CDR3 nucleotides are TGTGCCAGCAGTCCCTCGACAGGGGGTAACACTGAAGCTTTCTTT. This translates into CASSPSTGGNTEAFF. This chain joins TRBV28 and TRBJ1-1; TRBD1 agrees at 9 bases. Trimming cost V 5 bases and J 2 bases; bases outside gene matches: 6. This CDR3 region has 15 residues. Germline V lookup: CDR1 MDHEN, CDR2 SYDVKM.

This clone was counted between two and nine times. The CDR3 is CASSPEGGLPSGNTIYF. CDR3 coding DNA: TGCGCCAGCAGCCCGGAGGGAGGCCTTCCGTCTGGAAACACCATATATTTT. The chain employs TRBV5-1 and TRBJ1-3, with D hard to call. Looked up from germline, CDR1 is SGHRS and CDR2 is YFSETQ. V dropped 4 bases and J dropped 1 base, with 18 bases sitting between them. This CDR3 region has 17 residues.

This chain uses TRBV24-1 with TRBJ1-5; 11 positions match TRBD1. Germline CDR1 reads KGHDR; CDR2 reads SFDVKD. CDR3 length: 14 amino acids. The V gene end was trimmed by 7 bases and the J gene end by 3 bases; junction bases not matched to a gene: 1. CDR3 protein: CATSGQGANQPQHF. Written as DNA, the CDR3 is TGTGCCACCAGCGGACAGGGGGCCAATCAGCCCCAGCATTTT.

The chain combines TRBV6-2 or TRBV6-3 with TRBJ2-5; 8 bases line up with TRBD1. CDR1 and CDR2 (germline): MNHEY, SVGEGT. The CDR3 runs 15 residues. Trimming took 5 bases from V and 3 from J; bases not matched to a gene: 8. CDR3 nucleotide sequence: TGTGCCAGCAGTCACATGACAGGGGCAAAAGAGACCCAGTACTTC. Translated, it gives CASSHMTGAKETQYF.

The chain links TRBV19 to TRBJ1-1; possible D gene TRBD1, 6 bases. This CDR3 is built from 14 residues. Deletions cut 6 bases from V and 1 base from J, with 12 bases between. CDR1 is LNHDA, CDR2 SQIVND, per germline (reference sequence). CDR3 residues: CASRLQGWNTEAFF. In DNA form, the CDR3 reads TGTGCCAGTAGACTACAGGGATGGAACACTGAAGCTTTCTTT.

The CDR3 protein is CASSLDSSNYGYTF. In nucleotides, the CDR3 is TGTGCCAGCAGCTTGGACAGTTCTAACTATGGCTACACCTTC. The rearrangement joins TRBV5-4 to TRBJ1-2; no reliable D call. V gave up 0 bases and J gave up 0 bases, with 6 bases separating them. The CDR3 has 14 amino acids. Germline assignment: CDR1 SGHNT and CDR2 YYREEE (reference sequence). Full variable domain (outside the CDR3, taken from reference TRBV5-4 and TRBJ1-2): ETGVTQSPTHLIKTRGQQVTLRCSSQSGHNTVSWYQQALGQGPQFIFQYYREEENGRGNFPPRFSGLQFPNYSSELNVNALELDDSALYLCASSLDSSNYGYTFGSGTRLTVV.

This chain uses TRBV11-1 with TRBJ2-7; D possibly corresponds to TRBD2 (5 bases). Germline CDR1 reads SGHAT; CDR2 reads FQDESV (reference sequence). The CDR3 totals 15 residues. Trimming removed 1 base at V and 0 bases at J, with 10 bases between. CDR3 sequence (DNA): TGTGCCAGCAGCTTAGGGACTCTGAGCTCCTACGAGCAGTACTTC. The encoded protein is CASSLGTLSSYEQYF.

V and J are TRBV5-1 and TRBJ2-2, with a tentative D call TRBD2 (6 bases). Trimming cost V 1 base and J 3 bases, with 22 bases left between them. The CDR3 is 19 residues long. In germline, CDR1 is SGHRS, CDR2 YFSETQ. The CDR3: CASSLRETQRVGDTGELFF. The CDR3 DNA follows: TGCGCCAGCAGCTTGAGGGAGACCCAGCGGGTCGGTGACACCGGGGAGCTGTTTTTT. The variable domain in full, with the rest retrieved from reference TRBV5-1 and TRBJ2-2, is KAGVTQTPRYLIKTRGQQVTLSCSPISGHRSVSWYQQTPGQGLQFLFEYFSETQRNKGNFPGRFSGRQFSNSRSEMNVSTLELGDSALYLCASSLRETQRVGDTGELFFGEGSRLTVL.

This clone has a handful of counts. This rearrangement joins TRBV5-1 to TRBJ1-6; 9 bases match TRBD1. The V gene end was trimmed by 4 bases and the J gene end by 6 bases; junction bases not matched to a gene: 8. The CDR3 has 16 amino acids. From germline, CDR1 is SGHRS and CDR2 YFSETQ. The CDR3 sequence is CASSTDRGIGNSPLHF. The CDR3 DNA follows: TGCGCCAGCAGCACTGACAGGGGGATAGGTAATTCACCCCTCCACTTT. The full variable domain, with the rest looked up from reference TRBV5-1 and TRBJ1-6, is KAGVTQTPRYLIKTRGQQVTLSCSPISGHRSVSWYQQTPGQGLQFLFEYFSETQRNKGNFPGRFSGRQFSNSRSEMNVSTLELGDSALYLCASSTDRGIGNSPLHFGNGTRLTVT.